The clone carrying this TCR beta chain was seen more than once but under ten times. Antigen: not known. This CDR3 is also generated by other DNA sequences in the sample. Germline V gives CDR1 SGDLS, CDR2 YYNGEE. V gave up 0 bases and J gave up 6 bases; unmatched junction bases: 4. This CDR3 spans 15 amino acids. This sample stems from a study of cytomegalovirus exposure and HLA in healthy donors. Study-wide findings and caveats: Later work showed greater clonal expansion in HLA-associated TCR beta chains than in equally common others. Earlier analysis found most TCR beta V segments productive about 87% or about 30% of the time. By HLA locus, TCR association rates varied in a later analysis, with DRB1 showing the most and HLA-C the fewest.

The PCR used 60 Vbeta and 13 Jbeta primers. Clones were read by immunoSEQ multiplex PCR, and TCRdb kept only the in-frame ones, dropping some. The data contain about 140,000 clones, 76% of them seen just once; the ten biggest clones take up approximately 4%. Participants comprised healthy donors of bone marrow. Sequenced input: PBMCs. The sequence derives from a young man in good health and CMV-seronegative. The V gene is TRBV9, the J gene TRBJ2-1; 9 bases fit TRBD2. The CDR3 sequence: CASSVVAGALNEQFF. The CDR3 region has the DNA TGTGCCAGCAGCGTAGTAGCGGGGGCCCTCAATGAGCAGTTCTTC.